The rows below give T cell receptor beta chains drawn from one sample of a study of blood T cells in healthy people across ages. From the 5' RACE reads, TCRdb called clonotypes with MiXCR, one entry per CDR3 protein. The data hold fewer than 2,000,000 distinct CDR3 sequences, with about 39% observed a single time. Sequenced sample: blood. These receptors were collected from a human donor in good health. The CDR3 runs from the conserved cysteine through the conserved F or W. A D gene is named only where the DNA matches it firmly. Size tells how often a clone was seen (once, few, many) or the class of an expanded clone, and some rows leave it out.

d_call: NA; v_call: TRBV2; clone_size: NA; j_call: TRBJ1-4; cdr3_aa: CASGQINEKLFF; cdr3_nt: TGTGCCAGCGGGCAGATCAATGAAAAACTGTTTTTT
d_call: NA; v_call: TRBV10-2; clone_size: few; j_call: TRBJ1-6; cdr3_aa: CASSESGEGYALHF; cdr3_nt: TGCGCCAGCAGTGAGTCCGGGGAAGGGTACGCCCTCCACTTT
d_call: NA; v_call: TRBV12-3/TRBV12-4; clone_size: few; j_call: TRBJ2-1; cdr3_aa: CASSLTVSSEQFF; cdr3_nt: TGTGCCAGCAGTTTAACAGTCTCTTCCGAGCAGTTCTTC
d_call: NA; v_call: TRBV29-1; clone_size: few; j_call: TRBJ2-1; cdr3_aa: CSVDLVDSTISYNEQFF; cdr3_nt: TGCAGCGTTGATCTCGTTGACAGTACAATCTCCTACAATGAGCAGTTCTTC
d_call: TRBD1; v_call: TRBV29-1; clone_size: once; j_call: TRBJ1-1; cdr3_aa: CSVDRGRIRVNTEAFF; cdr3_nt: TGCAGCGTTGACAGGGGGCGAATAAGAGTGAACACTGAAGCTTTCTTT
d_call: NA; v_call: TRBV24-1; clone_size: NA; j_call: TRBJ2-3; cdr3_aa: CATSGIQAYTQYF; cdr3_nt: TGTGCCACCAGTGGAATCCAGGCATATACGCAGTATTTT
d_call: TRBD2; v_call: TRBV7-2; clone_size: NA; j_call: TRBJ2-4; cdr3_aa: CASSLSNWGGIQYF; cdr3_nt: TGTGCCAGCAGCTTAAGTAACTGGGGGGGCATTCAGTACTTC
d_call: NA; v_call: TRBV7-2; clone_size: NA; j_call: TRBJ2-6; cdr3_aa: CASSLTRGASGANVLTF; cdr3_nt: TGTGCCAGCAGCCTAACACGCGGGGCCTCTGGGGCCAACGTCCTGACTTTC
d_call: TRBD1; v_call: TRBV7-9; clone_size: NA; j_call: TRBJ1-2; cdr3_aa: CASSYRDSVYGYTF; cdr3_nt: TGTGCCAGCAGCTATCGGGACAGCGTCTATGGCTACACCTTC
d_call: NA; v_call: TRBV7-9; clone_size: few; j_call: TRBJ1-2; cdr3_aa: CASSSGRAVHNYGYTF; cdr3_nt: TGTGCCAGCAGCTCGGGACGGGCAGTACATAACTATGGCTACACCTTC
d_call: NA; v_call: TRBV6-5; clone_size: many; j_call: TRBJ2-5; cdr3_aa: CASSRGTLQETQYF; cdr3_nt: TGTGCCAGCTCTCGAGGGACCCTTCAAGAGACCCAGTACTTC
d_call: NA; v_call: TRBV21-1; clone_size: few; j_call: TRBJ2-5; cdr3_aa: CASSKGWGTAHWEQYF; cdr3_nt: TGTGCCAGCAGCAAAGGATGGGGGACAGCCCATTGGGAGCAGTACTTC
d_call: TRBD1; v_call: TRBV10-3; clone_size: once; j_call: TRBJ1-1; cdr3_aa: CAVRYDRDRSEAFF; cdr3_nt: TGTGCCGTCAGATACGACAGGGATCGGAGTGAAGCTTTCTTT
d_call: NA; v_call: TRBV6-1; clone_size: NA; j_call: TRBJ1-2; cdr3_aa: CASEGTAYGYTF; cdr3_nt: TGTGCCAGTGAAGGGACGGCGTATGGCTACACCTTC
d_call: NA; v_call: TRBV7-2; clone_size: NA; j_call: TRBJ2-3; cdr3_aa: CASSQGQPGYTQYF; cdr3_nt: TGTGCCAGCAGCCAGGGGCAGCCCGGATATACGCAGTATTTT
d_call: NA; v_call: TRBV5-1; clone_size: many; j_call: TRBJ2-1; cdr3_aa: CASSLNTGTYNEQFF; cdr3_nt: TGTGCCAGCAGCTTGAACACAGGGACCTACAATGAGCAGTTCTTC